Following are 8 T cell receptor beta chains from one sample sequenced in a study of identical twins (dated by TCRdb to about 2016). Library method: 5' RACE. TCRdb shows the sequencer as Illumina HiSeq 2000. TCRdb cleaned the public reads at Q25 with fastp, built clones with MiXCR and kept in-frame beta chains. Records with the same CDR3 protein are collapsed into one entry carrying the most frequent genes and DNA. Across this sample there are 250,000 to 350,000 distinct CDR3 sequences, with about 8.1% seen only once. The top ten constitute more than 2% of the sample. This sample also belongs to another study, concerning yellow fever vaccine responses in identical twins.

The specimen was memory (CD45RO+) T cells sorted from blood. According to the study, the label for this sample's cell subset or site signals: CD45RO+ enriched T cells. These receptors all come from a woman between 18 and 30 years old in good health.

This clonotype was counted at least ten times. The V and J genes are TRBV29-1 and TRBJ1-4, with D tentatively TRBD1 (5 bases). Trimming pared 4 bases from V and 0 bases from J, leaving 15 bases between. The CDR3 is 16 residues long. Germline-derived CDR1 and CDR2 are SQVTM and ANQGSEA. CDR3 DNA: TGCAGCGTTGGCCCCGGGGGAGTTACAACTAATGAAAAACTGTTTTTT. Protein: CSVGPGGVTTNEKLFF.

V gene TRBV24-1 combines with J gene TRBJ2-5, with D tentatively TRBD2 (6 bases). Germline loops: CDR1 KGHDR, CDR2 SFDVKD. Trimming cost V 2 bases and J 5 bases, with 17 bases left between them. The CDR3 runs to 16 residues. The CDR3 DNA follows: TGTGCCACCAGTGATTCTTTGCGGGGACCCGGGGAGACCCAGTACTTC. Protein product: CATSDSLRGPGETQYF.

The rearrangement uses TRBV10-3 and TRBJ2-7; TRBD1 matches at 8 bases. Germline CDR1 reads ENHRY; CDR2 reads SYGVKD. The CDR3 has 13 residues. V trimming: 2 bases; J trimming: 5 bases; junction bases outside the gene matches: 2. CDR3 amino acids: CAISEPGGNEQYF. The CDR3 DNA follows: TGTGCCATCAGTGAGCCAGGGGGCAACGAGCAGTACTTC.

The chain carries TRBV12-3 or TRBV12-4 and TRBJ2-7, with 7 bases that match TRBD1. Unmatched junction bases numbered 4, after V lost 6 bases and J lost 2 bases. This CDR3 has 13 residues. The CDR3: CASSSGQTYEQYF. The CDR3 DNA reads as TGTGCCAGCAGCTCGGGACAGACCTACGAGCAGTACTTC.

This clonotype was counted at least ten times. This chain uses TRBV7-8 with TRBJ1-1; D unresolved. Between the trimmed V and J ends, which lost 0 bases and 0 bases, there was a span of 8 bases. The CDR3 totals 15 residues. Germline V lookup: CDR1 SGHVS, CDR2 FQNEAQ. This chain's CDR3 is CASSLASELNTEAFF. As DNA, the CDR3 is TGTGCCAGCAGCTTAGCATCGGAGTTGAACACTGAAGCTTTCTTT.

V is TRBV5-5 and J is TRBJ1-1; TRBD1 agrees at 7 bases. The CDR3 consists of 16 residues. Germline CDR1 reads SGHKS; CDR2 reads YYEKEE (reference sequence). With V trimmed by 5 bases and J by 1 base, 11 bases remained unmatched. The CDR3: CASRQGQAAGNTEAFF. In DNA form, the CDR3 reads TGTGCCAGCAGACAAGGACAGGCGGCGGGGAACACTGAAGCTTTCTTT. Supplemented by reference TRBV5-5 and TRBJ1-1, the full variable domain reads DAGVTQSPTHLIKTRGQQVTLRCSPISGHKSVSWYQQVLGQGPQFIFQYYEKEERGRGNFPDRFSARQFPNYSSELNVNALLLGDSALYLCASRQGQAAGNTEAFFGQGTRLTVV.

The rearrangement links TRBV7-6 to TRBJ1-1; D is unresolved. The CDR3 spans 13 residues. Germline CDR1 reads SGHVS; CDR2 reads FNYEAQ. The ends were cut back, 1 base at V and 5 bases at J, with 8 bases in the middle. The CDR3 DNA is TGTGCCAGCAGCTTAGAGACATATACTGAAGCTTTCTTT. It is translated as CASSLETYTEAFF. The full variable domain, its missing parts supplied by reference TRBV7-6 and TRBJ1-1, is GAGVSQSPRYKVTKRGQDVALRCDPISGHVSLYWYRQALGQGPEFLTYFNYEAQQDKSGLPNDRFSAERPEGSISTLTIQRTEQRDSAMYRCASSLETYTEAFFGQGTRLTVV.

This clonotype was observed a few times. The chain carries TRBV3-1 and TRBJ2-3, with D perhaps matching TRBD2 (6 bases). The germline V gene has CDR1 LGHDT and CDR2 YNNKEL (reference sequence). The CDR3 is 14 residues long. Trimming cost V 6 bases and J 5 bases, with 15 bases left between them. The CDR3 sequence is CASRQLGGGDTQYF. The CDR3 DNA reads as TGTGCCAGCAGACAACTCGGGGGAGGAGATACGCAGTATTTT.